The 26 T cell receptor beta chains below all came from one sample that was sequenced in a study of CD8 T cells in ankylosing spondylitis. Using its own MiXCR run on the 5' RACE reads, TCRdb lists one record per CDR3 protein. This sample has about 170,000 distinct CDR3 sequences; 15% to 20% occur once, and the top ten carry under 9%. Sequences were obtained from blood, either unsorted or a sorted T cell fraction (not recorded which). These receptors were obtained from a male donor with ankylosing spondylitis or in good health (not recorded which).

The chain recombines TRBV3-1 with TRBJ2-7, with D perhaps matching TRBD1 (6 bases). V lost 3 bases to trimming and J lost 6 bases, with 15 bases between them. The CDR3 has 14 residues. Germline lookup yields CDR1 LGHDT and CDR2 YNNKEL (reference sequence). Here the CDR3 reads CASSHYSTGLEQYF. In DNA form, the CDR3 reads TGTGCCAGCAGCCACTATTCTACAGGGCTCGAGCAGTACTTC.

The V call is TRBV18, the J call TRBJ1-2; 10 nucleotides agree with TRBD1. This CDR3 comprises 15 residues. Germline values: CDR1 KGHSH, CDR2 LQKENI. With V trimmed by 3 bases and J by 3 bases, 4 bases remained unmatched. CDR3 nucleotide sequence: TGTGCCAGCTCACCTTCTGGACAGGGGGACTATGGCTACACCTTC. Translated, it gives CASSPSGQGDYGYTF.

The sample holds many counts of this clonotype. The V and J genes are TRBV18 and TRBJ2-7; a possible D gene is TRBD1 (5 bases). Germline V lookup: CDR1 KGHSH, CDR2 LQKENI. This CDR3 has 12 residues. Trimming shortened V by 3 bases and J by 5 bases, and 8 bases separated the two germline ends. In DNA form, the CDR3 reads TGTGCCAGCTCACCCAGGGTCGACGAGCAGTACTTC. Residues: CASSPRVDEQYF.

This clonotype was observed a handful of times. For the CDR3, the DNA is TGCAGCGTTGCGGGGGACAAGGCCCTGAACACCGGGGAGCTGTTTTTT. Translation gives CSVAGDKALNTGELFF. The V and J genes are TRBV29-1 and TRBJ2-2, with D perhaps being TRBD1 or TRBD2 (6 bases each). The germline V and J ends were trimmed by 4 bases and 1 base, with 16 bases remaining between them. CDR1 is SQVTM, CDR2 ANQGSEA, per germline. The CDR3 extends over 16 amino acids.

This clonotype was picked up many times. The chain uses TRBV12-3 or TRBV12-4 and TRBJ1-1; D gene ambiguous. Trimming cost V 2 bases and J 4 bases, with 20 bases left between them. The CDR3 is made up of 17 amino acids. For the CDR3, the DNA is TGTGCCAGCAGTTTAATTTTGGGCGAGGGATGGGGCACTGAAGCTTTCTTT. It encodes CASSLILGEGWGTEAFF.

This clonotype was seen at least ten times. This sequence joins TRBV29-1 and TRBJ1-1; a possible D gene is TRBD1 (5 bases). V lost 7 bases to trimming and J lost 3 bases, with 15 bases between them. Germline loops: CDR1 SQVTM, CDR2 ANQGSEA. CDR3 length: 13 residues. The CDR3 DNA is TGCAGCGCCCCACGGGGGAGGGACACTGAAGCTTTCTTT. Translation: CSAPRGRDTEAFF.

The V gene is TRBV14, the J gene TRBJ1-1; no reliable D call. The V end was cut by 4 bases, the J end by 3 bases, with 12 bases between. This CDR3 has 14 residues. From germline, CDR1 is SGHDN and CDR2 FVKESK. CDR3 coding DNA: TGTGCCAGCAGCCCGAAGTCCGGGGACACTGAAGCTTTCTTT. Amino acids: CASSPKSGDTEAFF.

This clonotype has just a few counts. CDR3 region: CASSFGPDGAQYF. The CDR3, as DNA: TGTGCCAGCAGCTTTGGCCCGGATGGGGCCCAGTACTTC. This chain joins TRBV7-2 and TRBJ2-5, with D hard to call. CDR1 SGHTA and CDR2 FQGNSA come from the germline V gene. The V and J ends lost 3 bases and 9 bases respectively, with 14 bases between them. CDR3 length: 13 amino acids.

The table lists this clonotype with many counts. The rearrangement links TRBV27 to TRBJ2-1; TRBD2 might be the D (5 bases). Germline V gene sequence: CDR1 MNHEY, CDR2 SMNVEV (reference sequence). This CDR3 is built from 16 residues. The germline V and J ends were trimmed by 0 bases and 0 bases, with 9 bases remaining between them. DNA for the CDR3: TGTGCCAGCAGTTTATCGGGCGGGCCCTCCTACAATGAGCAGTTCTTC. Translation: CASSLSGGPSYNEQFF.

This clonotype showed up many times. The genes are TRBV20-1 and TRBJ2-3; D is possibly TRBD2 (5 bases). This CDR3 has 15 residues. CDR1 and CDR2 (germline): DFQATT, SNEGSKA (reference sequence). The V gene lost 0 bases and the J gene lost 4 bases, with 14 bases spanning the gap. The CDR3 region is CSARDLRAWADTQYF. The CDR3 region has the DNA TGCAGTGCTAGAGATCTGAGGGCGTGGGCAGATACGCAGTATTTT.

This clonotype was observed at least ten times. The rearrangement links TRBV5-1 to TRBJ1-5; D uncertain. V lost 2 bases and J 5 bases, leaving 14 bases between the germline ends. Germline CDR1 reads SGHRS; CDR2 reads YFSETQ. The CDR3 is made up of 15 amino acids. CDR3 loop: CASSLSSGDDQPQHF. In nucleotides, the CDR3 is TGCGCCAGCAGCTTATCCTCAGGAGACGATCAGCCCCAGCATTTT.

Note on this clonotype: This may stem from a read error, because a much larger clone lies one nucleotide away. V gene TRBV5-1 combines with J gene TRBJ2-1; 10 bases agree with TRBD2. The CDR3 totals 16 residues. Germline V gene sequence: CDR1 SGHRS, CDR2 YFSETQ. The CDR3 sequence is CVSSFTLAGASVEQFF. Here the CDR3 DNA reads TGCGTCAGCAGCTTTACCCTAGCGGGAGCCTCGGTCGAGCAGTTCTTC.

This clonotype was seen many times. The chain couples TRBV28 to TRBJ2-3; 8 nucleotides line up with TRBD2. Germline values: CDR1 MDHEN, CDR2 SYDVKM. With 5 bases clipped from V and 4 bases from J, the junction kept 8 bases outside the gene matches. The CDR3 is 15 amino acids. CDR3 sequence reads: CASSQLSLAADTQYF. The CDR3 DNA is TGTGCCAGCAGTCAACTGTCACTAGCGGCAGATACGCAGTATTTT.

V and J are TRBV20-1 and TRBJ2-1, with a tentative D call TRBD1 (5 bases). CDR1 and CDR2 (germline): DFQATT, SNEGSKA (reference sequence). The CDR3 has 14 residues. V was cut by 3 bases and J by 5 bases, with 14 bases left in between. The CDR3 DNA sequence: TGCAGTGCTAGTGGGGCAGGGTGGGACAATGAGCAGTTCTTC. As protein: CSASGAGWDNEQFF.

This clonotype was counted ten times or more. The gene calls are TRBV20-1 and TRBJ2-7, with D perhaps matching TRBD2 (5 bases). Germline loops: CDR1 DFQATT, CDR2 SNEGSKA (reference sequence). There are 14 residues in the CDR3. V was clipped by 0 bases and J by 1 base, with 10 bases between them. This CDR3 reads CSARDERGSYEQYF. The CDR3 nucleotides are TGCAGTGCTAGAGACGAACGGGGTTCCTACGAGCAGTACTTC.

This clonotype appeared once. A clone one base away is much larger, so this may be a read error. This chain uses TRBV24-1 with TRBJ2-1; 11 bases line up with TRBD2. The CDR3 sequence is 16 residues long. V was clipped by 7 bases and J by 9 bases; unmatched bases: 13. Germline-derived CDR1 and CDR2 are KGHDR and SFDVKD. Here the CDR3 reads CATSGLAGESLTEQFF. For the CDR3, the DNA is TGTGCCACCAGCGGACTAGCGGGCGAAAGCCTCACTGAGCAGTTCTTC.

The rearrangement uses TRBV6-1 and TRBJ1-2, with no clear D. Germline CDR1 and CDR2: MNHNS and SASEGT. V was clipped by 6 bases and J by 6 bases, with 14 bases between them. The CDR3 has 13 residues. The CDR3 coding sequence is TGTGCCAGCAGCGACGTGGAGAAGGATGGCTACACCTTC. This encodes CASSDVEKDGYTF.

The sample holds one count of this clonotype. This chain joins TRBV11-2 and TRBJ1-3, with D perhaps matching TRBD1 (5 bases). This CDR3 has 14 residues. V was pared by 7 bases and J by 0 bases, with 10 bases between. Looked up from germline, CDR1 is SGHAT and CDR2 is FQNNGV. The CDR3, as DNA: TGTGCCAGCAAGTCCGGGGGCTCTGGAAACACCATATATTTT. This sequence encodes CASKSGGSGNTIYF. The full variable domain, with the rest looked up from reference TRBV11-2 and TRBJ1-3, is EAGVAQSPRYKIIEKRQSVAFWCNPISGHATLYWYQQILGQGPKLLIQFQNNGVVDDSQLPKDRFSAERLKGVDSTLKIQPAKLEDSAVYLCASKSGGSGNTIYFGEGSWLTVV.

This clonotype has just a few counts. The CDR3 DNA reads TGTGCCAGCAGGTCCGGGACTAGCGGGGTTCAAGAGACCCAGTACTTC. This sequence encodes CASRSGTSGVQETQYF. The chain is built from TRBV7-2 and TRBJ2-5; 13 nucleotides line up with TRBD2. This CDR3 contains 16 residues. The germline V gene has CDR1 SGHTA and CDR2 FQGNSA. V was clipped by 6 bases and J by 2 bases; unmatched bases: 6.

This clonotype occurred a few times. The chain combines TRBV9 with TRBJ2-5, with 8 nucleotides matching TRBD2. The ends lost 0 bases at V and 1 base at J; junction bases unmatched: 5. CDR3 length: 16 amino acids. The germline gives CDR1 SGDLS, CDR2 YYNGEE. This CDR3 reads CASSVVGAGAQETQYF. The CDR3 DNA sequence: TGTGCCAGCAGCGTAGTGGGAGCGGGAGCCCAAGAGACCCAGTACTTC. Variable domain in full (rest from reference TRBV9 and TRBJ2-5): DSGVTQTPKHLITATGQRVTLRCSPRSGDLSVYWYQQSLDQGLQFLIQYYNGEERAKGNILERFSAQQFPDLHSELNLSSLELGDSALYFCASSVVGAGAQETQYFGPGTRLLVL.

This clonotype was observed many times. The chain links TRBV19 to TRBJ1-1; 7 bases agree with TRBD1. The junction had 6 bases not matched to a gene; V was cut back by 6 bases and J by 2 bases. The CDR3 extends over 14 amino acids. Germline lookup yields CDR1 LNHDA and CDR2 SQIVND (reference sequence). CDR3 region: CASRAGTDNTEAFF. CDR3 bases: TGTGCCAGTAGAGCCGGGACAGATAACACTGAAGCTTTCTTT.

This rearrangement joins TRBV5-6 to TRBJ1-1; D perhaps matches TRBD1 (5 bases). Deletions cut 4 bases from V and 1 base from J, with 8 bases between. Germline loops: CDR1 SGHDT, CDR2 YYEEEE. The CDR3 extends over 13 amino acids. The CDR3 DNA follows: TGTGCCAGCAGCGTTACAGGGAACACTGAAGCTTTCTTT. It translates to CASSVTGNTEAFF.

There are many counts of this clonotype. The rearrangement joins TRBV29-1 to TRBJ1-1; no reliable D call. Trimming cost V 4 bases and J 0 bases, with 6 bases left between them. CDR1 and CDR2 (germline): SQVTM, ANQGSEA. The CDR3 is made up of 12 amino acids. The CDR3 is CSVVALNTEAFF. The CDR3 DNA follows: TGCAGCGTTGTAGCATTGAACACTGAAGCTTTCTTT.

The chain joins TRBV12-3 or TRBV12-4 to TRBJ2-7; perhaps TRBD1 as D (6 bases). V lost 6 bases to trimming and J lost 3 bases, with 12 bases between them. The CDR3 extends over 13 amino acids. The CDR3: CASSFGQIYEQYF. In DNA, the CDR3 is TGTGCCAGCAGCTTTGGACAGATCTACGAGCAGTACTTC.

This clonotype was recorded a few times. V is TRBV28 and J is TRBJ2-5, with D unresolved. From germline, CDR1 is MDHEN and CDR2 SYDVKM. The V and J ends lost 5 bases and 2 bases respectively, with 15 bases between them. The CDR3 contains 15 residues. CDR3 sequence reads: CASSLPRAQQETQYF. The CDR3 DNA reads TGTGCCAGCAGTCTGCCTCGGGCACAGCAAGAGACCCAGTACTTC.

There are a few counts of this clonotype. This rearrangement joins TRBV5-1 to TRBJ2-3; D ambiguous. V shed 2 bases and J shed 8 bases, with 18 bases lying between them. The germline gives CDR1 SGHRS, CDR2 YFSETQ. The CDR3 runs 15 residues. The CDR3: CASSFAVSSSGTQYF. Written as DNA, the CDR3 is TGCGCCAGCAGCTTCGCGGTTTCGAGTTCGGGTACGCAGTATTTT. Full variable domain (outside the CDR3, taken from reference TRBV5-1 and TRBJ2-3): KAGVTQTPRYLIKTRGQQVTLSCSPISGHRSVSWYQQTPGQGLQFLFEYFSETQRNKGNFPGRFSGRQFSNSRSEMNVSTLELGDSALYLCASSFAVSSSGTQYFGPGTRLTVL.